This TCR beta chain was retrieved from a study of blood T cell repertoires in COVID-19. Germline CDR1 reads MNHEY; CDR2 reads SVGEGT. The CDR3 is made up of 13 amino acids. The V end was cut by 3 bases, the J end by 4 bases, with 9 bases between. The protocol was immunoSEQ multiplex PCR, while the TCRdb copy is restricted to in-frame clones and leaves out a portion. The data show roughly 300,000 clones, with 80% to 90% seen just once and roughly 4.2% held by the top ten. The TCR originated in a woman aged 35 to 49 with acute COVID-19. Sequenced sample: PBMCs or T cells enriched from blood (not recorded which). This chain connects TRBV6-2 or TRBV6-3 to TRBJ1-1; D is perhaps TRBD1 (5 bases). CDR3 DNA sequence: TGTGCCAGCAGTTATACAGGCCGCACTGAAGCTTTCTTT. It yields the protein CASSYTGRTEAFF.